In this sample, the clone carrying this T cell receptor beta chain turned up a few times. One end of the junction fails to match germline, which may point to a read error. The CDR3 loop spans 16 amino acids. Looked up from germline, CDR1 is LNHNV and CDR2 is YYDKDF (reference sequence). The authors made TCR cDNA by 5'RACE template switching, adding a universal primer site and UMIs. TCRdb called the 5' RACE reads again in MiXCR, with one record for every CDR3 protein. The profile shows hundreds of thousands of distinct CDR3 sequences, approximately 12% of them singletons. The sample comes from a study of T cells after yellow fever vaccination. The wider study: Those fractions that held only low numbers of cells were prepared using the SMART-Seq v4 Ultra Low Input RNA kit.

The chain couples TRBV15 to TRBJ1-5; D unclear. The starting material was CD4+ T cells sorted from PBMCs, obtained 15 days after the yellow fever booster vaccination. This receptor was taken from a man between 18 and 35 years old who received the YFV17D yellow fever vaccine. The CDR3 region is CATSRGLVGGNQPQHF. The DNA of the CDR3 is TGTGCCACCAGTAGAGGTCTCGTCGGAGGCAATCAGCCCCAGCATTTT.